This is a list of T cell receptor beta chains from one sample in a study of OX40 agonist ivuxolimab in advanced cancers. This table comes from immunoSEQ multiplex PCR, and its TCRdb copy is limited to in-frame clones, with some not included. The sample has 40,000 to 55,000 clones; 90% are singletons. The material was CD4+ or CD8+ T cells sorted from blood, obtained in a trial of the OX40 agonist ivuxolimab. All receptors come from an adult with an advanced solid tumor such as melanoma, head and neck, liver or kidney cancer. CDR3s include the opening cysteine and the closing phenylalanine or tryptophan. Each record gives: J gene, D gene, V gene, clone size, CDR3 protein, CDR3 DNA. A D gene is named only where the DNA matches it firmly. Size is omitted from some rows. Given values are once, few, many or a class for expanded clones.

>TRBJ2-2|TRBD2|TRBV28|-
CASSAPGTSGRAPGELFF
TGTGCCAGCAGTGCGCCCGGGACTAGCGGGAGGGCCCCCGGGGAGCTGTTTTTT
>TRBJ1-1|-|TRBV28|-
CASTQTNTEAFF
TGTGCTAGCACACAAACGAACACTGAAGCTTTCTTT
>TRBJ2-3|TRBD2|TRBV18|-
CASSRIIAGGQSDTQYF
TGTGCCAGCTCCCGGATTATAGCGGGAGGGCAGTCAGATACGCAGTATTTT
>TRBJ2-3|TRBD2|TRBV27|-
CASGLADTQYF
TGTGCCAGCGGACTAGCGGATACGCAGTATTTT
>TRBJ2-1|TRBD2|TRBV6-1|-
CASSIRLADEQFF
TGTGCCAGCAGTATAAGACTAGCGGATGAGCAGTTCTTC
>TRBJ1-1|-|TRBV6-6|-
CASRLQGGGMNTEAFF
TGTGCCAGCAGGCTCCAGGGTGGCGGGATGAACACTGAAGCTTTCTTT
>TRBJ2-7|-|TRBV6-5|-
CASRSVGEQYF
TGTGCCTCCCGTTCGGTGGGCGAGCAGTACTTC
>TRBJ1-4|-|TRBV7-8|-
CASSQRGVEEKLFF
TGTGCCAGCAGCCAAAGAGGGGTAGAGGAAAAACTGTTTTTT
>TRBJ1-1|-|TRBV19|-
CASIGQLNTEAFF
TGTGCCAGTATCGGACAGTTGAACACTGAAGCTTTCTTT
>TRBJ1-2|-|TRBV5-4|-
CASSLEAGVNGYTF
TGTGCCAGCAGCTTGGAGGCCGGGGTGAATGGCTACACCTTC
>TRBJ1-3|-|TRBV6-1|-
CATPHTNSDTIYF
TGTGCCACCCCTCATACGAACTCTGACACCATATATTTT
>TRBJ2-1|TRBD2|TRBV28|-
CASCSSGRDLREQFF
TGTGCCAGCTGTTCTAGCGGGAGGGATTTGAGGGAGCAGTTCTTC
>TRBJ1-5|-|TRBV19|once
CASRDGYSNQPQHF
TGTGCCAGTAGGGACGGTTATAGCAATCAGCCCCAGCATTTT
>TRBJ2-7|-|TRBV19|few
CASSPSHRVHEQYF
TGTGCCAGTAGTCCCTCCCATCGCGTACACGAGCAGTACTTC
>TRBJ2-1|-|TRBV10-1|-
CASSGDGGQYNEQFF
TGCGCCAGCAGTGGAGATGGGGGGCAATACAATGAGCAGTTCTTC
>TRBJ2-2|-|TRBV21-1|-
CASSKGLAGGPTGELFF
TGTGCCAGCAGCAAGGGACTAGCGGGAGGGCCAACCGGGGAGCTGTTTTTT
>TRBJ2-6|-|TRBV2|-
CATYPGGQPYSGANVLTF
TGTGCCACCTACCCCGGAGGACAGCCCTACTCTGGGGCCAACGTCCTGACTTTC
>TRBJ2-7|-|TRBV28|-
CASKVSSYEQYF
TGTGCCAGCAAGGTCAGCTCCTACGAGCAGTACTTC
>TRBJ2-1|TRBD2|TRBV29-1|-
CSVRLGLAGNNNEQFF
TGCAGCGTTCGCTTGGGACTAGCGGGAAACAACAATGAGCAGTTCTTC
>TRBJ2-1|TRBD2|TRBV28|-
CASSLYSSGNNEQFF
TGTGCCAGCAGTTTATATTCTAGCGGAAACAATGAGCAGTTCTTC
>TRBJ2-7|-|TRBV28|-
CASDRPYYEQYF
TGTGCCAGTGACAGGCCCTACTACGAGCAGTACTTC
>TRBJ2-1|TRBD1|TRBV10-1|-
CASSSGTVNEQFF
TGCGCCAGCAGTTCCGGGACAGTGAATGAGCAGTTCTTC
>TRBJ1-5|TRBD1|TRBV28|once
CASRGQGGNQPQHF
TGTGCCAGCAGAGGGCAGGGGGGCAATCAGCCCCAGCATTTT
>TRBJ1-6|-|TRBV27|few
CASRPNRVKSSPLHF
TGTGCCAGCAGACCCAACAGGGTTAAGAGCTCACCCCTCCACTTT
>TRBJ2-7|-|TRBV7-8|-
CASSRRTETYEQYF
TGTGCCAGCAGCCGAAGGACAGAGACCTACGAGCAGTACTTC
>TRBJ1-5|TRBD1|TRBV5-1|once
CASSPPGQGGQPQHF
TGCGCCAGCAGCCCCCCGGGACAGGGTGGTCAGCCCCAGCATTTT
>TRBJ2-7|-|TRBV13|-
CASSPIRVMTTNEQYF
TGTGCCAGCAGCCCAATAAGGGTCATGACTACAAACGAGCAGTACTTC
>TRBJ2-3|-|TRBV11-2|-
CASSPGPSTDTQYF
TGTGCCAGCAGCCCAGGGCCTAGCACAGATACGCAGTATTTT
>TRBJ1-4|-|TRBV30|few
CACAPEEKLFF
TGTGCCTGCGCGCCGGAGGAAAAACTGTTTTTT
>TRBJ2-1|-|TRBV6-5|-
CASSGSSYNEQFF
TGTGCCAGCAGTGGAAGTTCCTACAATGAGCAGTTCTTC